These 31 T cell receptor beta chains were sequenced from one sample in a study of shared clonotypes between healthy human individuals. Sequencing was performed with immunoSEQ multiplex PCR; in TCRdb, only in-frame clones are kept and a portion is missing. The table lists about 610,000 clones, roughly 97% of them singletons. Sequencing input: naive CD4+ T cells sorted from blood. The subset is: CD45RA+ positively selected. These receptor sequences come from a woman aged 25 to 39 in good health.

The CDR3 protein is CASSLLAADHTEAFF. CDR3 sequence (DNA): TGCGCCAGCAGCTTATTGGCAGCGGACCACACTGAAGCTTTCTTT. This sequence joins TRBV5-1 and TRBJ1-1, with no clear D. The ends were cut back, 2 bases at V and 3 bases at J, with 14 bases in the middle. The CDR3 has 15 amino acids. Per the germline V gene, CDR1 is SGHRS and CDR2 is YFSETQ.

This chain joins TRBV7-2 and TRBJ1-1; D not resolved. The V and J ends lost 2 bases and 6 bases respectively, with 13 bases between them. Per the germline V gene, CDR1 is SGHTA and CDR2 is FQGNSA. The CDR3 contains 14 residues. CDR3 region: CASSLIPGRAEAFF. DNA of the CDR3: TGTGCCAGCAGCTTAATACCTGGTCGGGCTGAAGCTTTCTTT. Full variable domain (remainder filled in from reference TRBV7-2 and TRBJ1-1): GAGVSQSPSNKVTEKGKDVELRCDPISGHTALYWYRQSLGQGLEFLIYFQGNSAPDKSGLPSDRFSAERTGGSVSTLTIQRTQQEDSAVYLCASSLIPGRAEAFFGQGTRLTVV.

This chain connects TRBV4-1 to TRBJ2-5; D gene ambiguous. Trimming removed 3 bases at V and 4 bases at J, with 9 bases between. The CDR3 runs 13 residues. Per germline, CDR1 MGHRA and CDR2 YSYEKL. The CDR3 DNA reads TGCGCCAGCAGCCAGACAATCGGAGAGACCCAGTACTTC. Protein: CASSQTIGETQYF.

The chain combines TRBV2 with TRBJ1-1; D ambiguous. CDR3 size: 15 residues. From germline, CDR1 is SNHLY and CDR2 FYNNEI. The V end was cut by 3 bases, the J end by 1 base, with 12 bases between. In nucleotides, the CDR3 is TGTGCCAGCAGTGAGCGAACAGCGCCGAACACTGAAGCTTTCTTT. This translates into CASSERTAPNTEAFF. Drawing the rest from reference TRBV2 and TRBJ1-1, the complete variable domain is EPEVTQTPSHQVTQMGQEVILRCVPISNHLYFYWYRQILGQKVEFLVSFYNNEISEKSEIFDDQFSVERPDGSNFTLKIRSTKLEDSAMYFCASSERTAPNTEAFFGQGTRLTVV.

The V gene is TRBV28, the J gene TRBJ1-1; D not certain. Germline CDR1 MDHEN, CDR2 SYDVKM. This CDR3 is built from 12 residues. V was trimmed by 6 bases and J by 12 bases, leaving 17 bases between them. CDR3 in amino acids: CASRARTNLSFF. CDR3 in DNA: TGTGCCAGCAGGGCCCGGACCAATTTGTCTTTCTTT. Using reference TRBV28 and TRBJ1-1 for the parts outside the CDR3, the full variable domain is DVKVTQSSRYLVKRTGEKVFLECVQDMDHENMFWYRQDPGLGLRLIYFSYDVKMKEKGDIPEGYSVSREKKERFSLILESASTNQTSMYLCASRARTNLSFFGQGTRLTVV.

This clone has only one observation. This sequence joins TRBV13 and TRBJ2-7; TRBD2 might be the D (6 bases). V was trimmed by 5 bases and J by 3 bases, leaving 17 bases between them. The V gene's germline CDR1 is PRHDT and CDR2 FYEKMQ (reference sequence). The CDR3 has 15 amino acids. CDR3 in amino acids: CASSKQVGGLYEQYF. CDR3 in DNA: TGTGCCAGCAGCAAACAGGTCGGAGGGCTCTACGAGCAGTACTTC.

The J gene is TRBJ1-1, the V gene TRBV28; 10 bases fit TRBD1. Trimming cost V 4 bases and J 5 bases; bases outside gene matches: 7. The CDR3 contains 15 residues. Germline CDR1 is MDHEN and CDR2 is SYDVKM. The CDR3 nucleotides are TGTGCCAGCAGTTCCCCGGAGGACAGGGGGACTGAAGCTTTCTTT. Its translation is CASSSPEDRGTEAFF.

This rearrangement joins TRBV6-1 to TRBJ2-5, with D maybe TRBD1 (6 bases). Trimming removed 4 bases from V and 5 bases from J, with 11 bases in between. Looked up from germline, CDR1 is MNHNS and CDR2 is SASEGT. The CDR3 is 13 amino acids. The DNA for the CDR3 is TGTGCCAGCAGTGGCTGGGGGCTGGAGACCCAGTACTTC. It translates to CASSGWGLETQYF.

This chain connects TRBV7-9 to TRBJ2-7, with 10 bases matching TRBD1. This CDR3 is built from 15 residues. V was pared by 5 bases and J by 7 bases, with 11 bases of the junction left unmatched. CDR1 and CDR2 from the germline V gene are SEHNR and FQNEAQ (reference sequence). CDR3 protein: CASSTAGQGDHEQYF. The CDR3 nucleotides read TGTGCCAGCAGCACAGCCGGACAGGGGGATCATGAGCAGTACTTC. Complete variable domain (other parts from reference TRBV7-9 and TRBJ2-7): DTGVSQNPRHKITKRGQNVTFRCDPISEHNRLYWYRQTLGQGPEFLTYFQNEAQLEKSRLLSDRFSAERPKGSFSTLEIQRTEQGDSAMYLCASSTAGQGDHEQYFGPGTRLTVT.

DNA of the CDR3: TGCGCCAGCAGCCAACCCGCCGAGAAGCGGCAGAACACTGAAGCTTTCTTT. Amino acids: CASSQPAEKRQNTEAFF. The chain links TRBV4-1 to TRBJ1-1; D remains ambiguous. This CDR3 contains 17 residues. Deletions cut 2 bases from V and 1 base from J, with 17 bases between. The germline V gene encodes CDR1 MGHRA and CDR2 YSYEKL.

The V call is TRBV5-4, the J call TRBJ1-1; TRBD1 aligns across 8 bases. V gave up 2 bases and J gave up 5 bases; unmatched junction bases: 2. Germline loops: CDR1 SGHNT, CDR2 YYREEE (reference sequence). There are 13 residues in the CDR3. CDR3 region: CASSFNRGTEAFF. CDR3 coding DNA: TGTGCCAGCAGCTTTAACAGGGGGACTGAAGCTTTCTTT.

The CDR3 DNA follows: TGTGCCATCGGGGAGCGGGAGGGCGGGGCCACAGATACGCAGTATTTT. The encoded protein is CAIGEREGGATDTQYF. The chain links TRBV10-3 to TRBJ2-3; TRBD2 aligns across 10 bases. CDR1 is ENHRY and CDR2 is SYGVKD in the germline V gene. V lost 8 bases, J lost 2 bases, and 10 bases stayed unmatched. The CDR3 is made up of 16 amino acids.

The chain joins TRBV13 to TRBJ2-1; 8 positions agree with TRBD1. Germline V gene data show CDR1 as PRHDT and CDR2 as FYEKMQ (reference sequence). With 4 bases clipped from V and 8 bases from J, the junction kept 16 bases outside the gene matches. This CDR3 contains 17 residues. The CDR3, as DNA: TGTGCCAGCAGCTCCACCGGTTGGGGACAGGCCGTCCATGAGCAGTTCTTC. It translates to CASSSTGWGQAVHEQFF.

CDR3 nucleotides: TGTGCCAGCAGCTTGTCTGGCGCCGCGAACACCGGGGAGCTGTTTTTT. Encoded protein: CASSLSGAANTGELFF. The gene calls are TRBV5-6 and TRBJ2-2, with D hard to call. The CDR3 contains 16 residues. Looked up from germline, CDR1 is SGHDT and CDR2 is YYEEEE. Trimming took 1 base from V and 0 from J, leaving 10 bases between them.

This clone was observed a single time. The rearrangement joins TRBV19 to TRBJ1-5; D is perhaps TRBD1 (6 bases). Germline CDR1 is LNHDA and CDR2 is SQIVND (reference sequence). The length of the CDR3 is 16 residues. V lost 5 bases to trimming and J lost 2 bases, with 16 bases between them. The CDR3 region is CASSGRGGGGNQPQHF. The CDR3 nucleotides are TGTGCCAGTAGTGGTCGGGGAGGGGGTGGCAATCAGCCCCAGCATTTT. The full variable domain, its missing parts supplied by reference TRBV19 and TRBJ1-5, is DGGITQSPKYLFRKEGQNVTLSCEQNLNHDAMYWYRQDPGQGLRLIYYSQIVNDFQKGDIAEGYSVSREKKESFPLTVTSAQKNPTAFYLCASSGRGGGGNQPQHFGDGTRLSIL.

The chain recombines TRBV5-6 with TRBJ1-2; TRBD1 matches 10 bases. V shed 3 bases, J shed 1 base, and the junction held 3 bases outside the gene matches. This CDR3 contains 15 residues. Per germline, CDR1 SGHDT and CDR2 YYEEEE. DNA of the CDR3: TGTGCCAGCAGCTCCCGGGACAGGGGTAACTATGGCTACACCTTC. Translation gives CASSSRDRGNYGYTF.

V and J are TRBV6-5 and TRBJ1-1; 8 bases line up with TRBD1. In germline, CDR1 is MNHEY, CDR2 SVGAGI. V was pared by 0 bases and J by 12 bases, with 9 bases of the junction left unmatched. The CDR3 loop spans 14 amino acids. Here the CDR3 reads CASSYSGQGGEPFF. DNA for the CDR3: TGTGCCAGCAGTTACTCAGGACAGGGCGGAGAACCTTTCTTT.

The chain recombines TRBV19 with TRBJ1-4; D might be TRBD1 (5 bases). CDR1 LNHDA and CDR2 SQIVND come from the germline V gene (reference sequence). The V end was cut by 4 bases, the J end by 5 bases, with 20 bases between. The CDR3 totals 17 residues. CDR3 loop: CASSTGTSGRGNEKLFF. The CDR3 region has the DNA TGTGCCAGTAGTACCGGGACTTCGGGGCGGGGGAATGAAAAACTGTTTTTT.

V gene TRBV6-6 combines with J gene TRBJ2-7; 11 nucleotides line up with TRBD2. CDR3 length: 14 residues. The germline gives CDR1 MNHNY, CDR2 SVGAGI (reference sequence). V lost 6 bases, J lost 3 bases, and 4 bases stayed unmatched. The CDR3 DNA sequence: TGTGCCAGCAGCCTCGGGACTAGCGGCTACGAGCAGTACTTC. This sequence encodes CASSLGTSGYEQYF.

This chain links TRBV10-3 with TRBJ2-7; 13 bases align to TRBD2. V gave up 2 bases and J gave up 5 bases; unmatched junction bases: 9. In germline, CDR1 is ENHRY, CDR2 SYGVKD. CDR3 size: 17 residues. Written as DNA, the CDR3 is TGTGCCATCAGTGAGAAACCGGGACTAGCGGGGACTGACGAGCAGTACTTC. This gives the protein CAISEKPGLAGTDEQYF.

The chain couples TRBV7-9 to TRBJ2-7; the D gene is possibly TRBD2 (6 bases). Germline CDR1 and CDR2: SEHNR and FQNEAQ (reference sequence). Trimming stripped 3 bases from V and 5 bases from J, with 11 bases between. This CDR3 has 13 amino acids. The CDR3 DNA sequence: TGTGCCAGCAGCTTGGTAGCGGAGCACGAGCAGTACTTC. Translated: CASSLVAEHEQYF.

CDR3 sequence reads: CASSQGLDLNEQFF. DNA of the CDR3: TGTGCCAGCAGCCAGGGACTGGATCTCAATGAGCAGTTCTTC. The chain carries TRBV7-3 and TRBJ2-1, with D possibly being TRBD2 (6 bases). Germline-derived CDR1 and CDR2 are SGHTA and FQGTGA. The CDR3 loop spans 14 amino acids. V lost 5 bases, J lost 6 bases, and 14 bases lay in between.

The CDR3 loop is CASSPALVETQYF. CDR3 nucleotide sequence: TGTGCCAGCAGCCCGGCCTTGGTCGAGACCCAGTACTTC. The chain combines TRBV7-7 with TRBJ2-5, with D hard to call. The CDR3 sequence is 13 residues long. V gave up 5 bases and J gave up 5 bases, with 12 bases separating them. Germline V gives CDR1 SSHAT, CDR2 FNYEAQ (reference sequence).

The CDR3 loop is CASWDRERLSTGELFF. The CDR3, as DNA: TGCGCCAGCTGGGACAGGGAACGTTTAAGCACCGGGGAGCTGTTTTTT. This chain links TRBV10-2 with TRBJ2-2; TRBD1 matches at 9 bases. Losses at the gene ends were 8 bases for V and 4 bases for J; bases not matched to a gene: 11. This CDR3 is 16 amino acids long. Looked up from germline, CDR1 is WSHSY and CDR2 is SAAADI.

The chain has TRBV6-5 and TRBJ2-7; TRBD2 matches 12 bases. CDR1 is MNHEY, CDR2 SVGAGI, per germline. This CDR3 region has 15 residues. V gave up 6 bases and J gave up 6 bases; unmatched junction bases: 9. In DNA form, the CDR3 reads TGTGCCAGCAGAACCGGTAGACTAGCGGGAGCCGAGCAGTACTTC. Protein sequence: CASRTGRLAGAEQYF.

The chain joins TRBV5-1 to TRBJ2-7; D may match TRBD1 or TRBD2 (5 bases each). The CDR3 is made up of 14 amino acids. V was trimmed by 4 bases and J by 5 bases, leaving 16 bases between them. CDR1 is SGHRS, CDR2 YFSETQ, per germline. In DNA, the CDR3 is TGCGCCAGCAGCCTGGGACGGTCTCCGCACGAGCAGTACTTC. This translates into CASSLGRSPHEQYF.

CDR3 in amino acids: CASSSAKTDTQYF. In DNA form, the CDR3 reads TGTGCCAGCAGCTCGGCTAAGACAGATACGCAGTATTTT. The chain is built from TRBV7-9 and TRBJ2-3; D unclear. The CDR3 sequence is 13 residues long. V was cut by 4 bases and J by 3 bases, with 8 bases left in between. Per germline, CDR1 SEHNR and CDR2 FQNEAQ (reference sequence).

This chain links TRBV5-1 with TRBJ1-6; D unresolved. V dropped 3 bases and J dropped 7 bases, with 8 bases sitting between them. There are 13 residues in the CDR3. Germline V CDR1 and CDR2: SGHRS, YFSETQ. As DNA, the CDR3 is TGCGCCAGCAGCTACGGGTGGAATTCACCCCTCCACTTT. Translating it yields CASSYGWNSPLHF. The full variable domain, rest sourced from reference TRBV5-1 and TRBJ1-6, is KAGVTQTPRYLIKTRGQQVTLSCSPISGHRSVSWYQQTPGQGLQFLFEYFSETQRNKGNFPGRFSGRQFSNSRSEMNVSTLELGDSALYLCASSYGWNSPLHFGNGTRLTVT.

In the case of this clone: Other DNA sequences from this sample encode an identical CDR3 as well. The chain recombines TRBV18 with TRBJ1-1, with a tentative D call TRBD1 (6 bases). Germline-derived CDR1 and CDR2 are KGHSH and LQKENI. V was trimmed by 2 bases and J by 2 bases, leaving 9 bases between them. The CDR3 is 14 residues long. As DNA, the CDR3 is TGTGCCAGCTCACCAATAGGGGGAAACACTGAAGCTTTCTTT. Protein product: CASSPIGGNTEAFF. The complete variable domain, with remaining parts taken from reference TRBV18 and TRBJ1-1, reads NAGVMQNPRHLVRRRGQEARLRCSPMKGHSHVYWYRQLPEEGLKFMVYLQKENIIDESGMPKERFSAEFPKEGPSILRIQQVVRGDSAAYFCASSPIGGNTEAFFGQGTRLTVV.

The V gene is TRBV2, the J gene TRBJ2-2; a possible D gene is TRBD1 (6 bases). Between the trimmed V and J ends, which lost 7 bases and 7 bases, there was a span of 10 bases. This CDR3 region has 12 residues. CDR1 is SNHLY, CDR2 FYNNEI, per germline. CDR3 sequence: CASTGAVGELFF. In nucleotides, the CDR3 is TGTGCCAGCACAGGGGCGGTCGGGGAGCTGTTTTTT.

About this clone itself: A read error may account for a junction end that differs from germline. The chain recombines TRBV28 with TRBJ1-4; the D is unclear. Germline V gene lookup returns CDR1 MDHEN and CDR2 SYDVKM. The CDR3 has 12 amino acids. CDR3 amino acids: CASSTTNEKLFF. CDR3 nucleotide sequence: TGTGCCAGCAGTACAACAAATGAAAAACTGTTTTTT.